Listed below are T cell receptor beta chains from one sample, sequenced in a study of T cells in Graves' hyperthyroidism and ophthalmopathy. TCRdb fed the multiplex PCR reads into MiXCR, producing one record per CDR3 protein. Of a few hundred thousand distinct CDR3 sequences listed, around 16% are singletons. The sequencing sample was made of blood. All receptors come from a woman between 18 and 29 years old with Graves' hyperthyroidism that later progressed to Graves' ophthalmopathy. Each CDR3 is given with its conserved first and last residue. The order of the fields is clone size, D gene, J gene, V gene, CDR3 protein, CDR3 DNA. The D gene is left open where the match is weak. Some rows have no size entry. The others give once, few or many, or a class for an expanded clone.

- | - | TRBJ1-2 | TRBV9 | CASSLATGTAYGYTF | TGTGCCAGCAGCCTCGCGACAGGTACAGCCTATGGCTACACCTTC
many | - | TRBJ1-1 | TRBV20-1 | CSARVGIRGGALSGEAFF | TGCAGTGCTAGAGTGGGTATAAGGGGGGGCGCATTAAGTGGTGAAGCTTTCTTT
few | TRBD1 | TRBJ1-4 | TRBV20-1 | CSARTGEEKLFF | TGCAGTGCTAGGACAGGGGAAGAAAAACTGTTTTTT
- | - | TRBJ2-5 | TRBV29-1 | CSVEDSFPGLETQYF | TGCAGCGTTGAAGACAGCTTCCCGGGGTTAGAGACCCAGTACTTC
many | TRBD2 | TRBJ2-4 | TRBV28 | CASSFERVARGTAKNIQYF | TGTGCCAGCAGTTTTGAGAGGGTCGCGCGGGGGACAGCCAAAAACATTCAGTACTTC
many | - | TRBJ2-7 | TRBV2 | CASSEQAYEQYF | TGTGCCAGCAGTGAACAGGCCTACGAGCAGTACTTC
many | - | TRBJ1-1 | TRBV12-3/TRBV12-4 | CASSLEISVGSNTEAFF | TGTGCCAGCAGTTTAGAGATTTCGGTGGGGAGTAACACTGAAGCTTTCTTT
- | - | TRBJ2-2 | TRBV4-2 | CASSQHLAGLGGELFF | TGTGCCAGCAGCCAACACCTCGCGGGCCTCGGCGGGGAGCTGTTTTTT
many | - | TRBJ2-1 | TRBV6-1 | CASGISSYNEQFF | TGTGCCAGCGGCATTAGCTCCTACAATGAGCAGTTCTTC
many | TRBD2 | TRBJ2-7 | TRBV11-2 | CASSLGLEISYEQYF | TGTGCCAGCAGCTTGGGACTAGAAATCTCCTACGAGCAGTACTTC